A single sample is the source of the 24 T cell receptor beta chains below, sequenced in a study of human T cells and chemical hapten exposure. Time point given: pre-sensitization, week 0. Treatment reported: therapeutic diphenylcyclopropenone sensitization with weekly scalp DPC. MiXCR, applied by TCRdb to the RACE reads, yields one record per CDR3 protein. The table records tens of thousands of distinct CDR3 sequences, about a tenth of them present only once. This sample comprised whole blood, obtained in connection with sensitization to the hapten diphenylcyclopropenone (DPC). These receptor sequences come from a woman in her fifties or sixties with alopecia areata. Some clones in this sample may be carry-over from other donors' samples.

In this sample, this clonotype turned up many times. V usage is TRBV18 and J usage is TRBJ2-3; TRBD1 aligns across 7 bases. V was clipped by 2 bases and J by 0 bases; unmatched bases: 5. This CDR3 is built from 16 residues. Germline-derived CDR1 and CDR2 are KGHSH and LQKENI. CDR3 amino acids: CASSPISGQSTDTQYF. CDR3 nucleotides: TGTGCCAGCTCACCAATCTCGGGACAGAGCACAGATACGCAGTATTTT.

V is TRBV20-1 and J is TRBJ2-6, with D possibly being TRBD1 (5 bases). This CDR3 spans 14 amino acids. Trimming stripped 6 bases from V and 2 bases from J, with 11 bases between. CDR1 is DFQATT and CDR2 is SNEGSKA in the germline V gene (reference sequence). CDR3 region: CSAVGAAGANVLTF. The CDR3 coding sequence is TGCAGTGCGGTAGGGGCGGCTGGGGCCAACGTCCTGACTTTC.

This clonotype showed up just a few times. The CDR3 spells CASSQESARYEQYF. The DNA for the CDR3 is TGCGCCAGCAGCCAAGAATCGGCCCGCTACGAGCAGTACTTC. This rearrangement joins TRBV4-1 to TRBJ2-7; no definite D call. Germline V gene data show CDR1 as MGHRA and CDR2 as YSYEKL. Trimming pared 0 bases from V and 3 bases from J, leaving 9 bases between. The CDR3 spans 14 residues.

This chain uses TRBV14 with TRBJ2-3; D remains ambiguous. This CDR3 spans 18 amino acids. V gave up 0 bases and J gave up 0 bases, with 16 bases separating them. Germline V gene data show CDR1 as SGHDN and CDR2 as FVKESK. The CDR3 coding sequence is TGTGCCAGCAGCCAAGAATTGCGCTCTCCGTCGAGCACAGATACGCAGTATTTT. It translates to CASSQELRSPSSTDTQYF.

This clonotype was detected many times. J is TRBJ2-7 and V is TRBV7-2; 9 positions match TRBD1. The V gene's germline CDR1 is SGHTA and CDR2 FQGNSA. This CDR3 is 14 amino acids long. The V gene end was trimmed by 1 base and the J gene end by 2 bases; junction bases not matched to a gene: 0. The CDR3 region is CASSLGTGAYEQYF. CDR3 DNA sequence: TGTGCCAGCAGCTTAGGGACAGGGGCCTACGAGCAGTACTTC.

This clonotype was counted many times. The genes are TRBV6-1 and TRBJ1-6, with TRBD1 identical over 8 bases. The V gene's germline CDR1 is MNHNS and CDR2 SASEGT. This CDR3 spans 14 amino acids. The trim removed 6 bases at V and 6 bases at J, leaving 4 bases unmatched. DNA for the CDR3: TGTGCCAGCAGCCAGGGGGCGGGTAATTCACCCCTCCACTTT. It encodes CASSQGAGNSPLHF.

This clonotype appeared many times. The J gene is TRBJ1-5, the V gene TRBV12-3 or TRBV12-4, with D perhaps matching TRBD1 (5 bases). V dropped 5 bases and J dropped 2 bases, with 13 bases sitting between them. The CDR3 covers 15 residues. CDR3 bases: TGTGCCAGCAGTAACCGTAAAGGGGGCAATCAGCCCCAGCATTTT. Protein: CASSNRKGGNQPQHF.

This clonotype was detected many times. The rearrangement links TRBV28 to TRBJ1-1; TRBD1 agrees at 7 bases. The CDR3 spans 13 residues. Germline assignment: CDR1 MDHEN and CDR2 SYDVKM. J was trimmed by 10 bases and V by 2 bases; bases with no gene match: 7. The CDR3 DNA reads TGTGCCAGCAGTTTAGGGGCGACAGGGAGAGCTTTCTTT. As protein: CASSLGATGRAFF.

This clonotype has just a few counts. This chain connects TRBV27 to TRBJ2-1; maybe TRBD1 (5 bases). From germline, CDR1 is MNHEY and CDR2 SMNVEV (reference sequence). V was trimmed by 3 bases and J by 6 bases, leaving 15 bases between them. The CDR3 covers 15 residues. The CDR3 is CASSFLGHQGNEQFF. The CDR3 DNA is TGTGCCAGCAGTTTTCTCGGACACCAAGGCAATGAGCAGTTCTTC.

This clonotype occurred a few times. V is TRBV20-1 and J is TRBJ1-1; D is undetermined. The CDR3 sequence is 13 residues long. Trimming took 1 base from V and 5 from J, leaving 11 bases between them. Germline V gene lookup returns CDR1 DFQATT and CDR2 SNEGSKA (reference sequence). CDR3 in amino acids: CSARVQDRTEAFF. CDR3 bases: TGCAGTGCTAGAGTTCAGGATAGGACTGAAGCTTTCTTT.

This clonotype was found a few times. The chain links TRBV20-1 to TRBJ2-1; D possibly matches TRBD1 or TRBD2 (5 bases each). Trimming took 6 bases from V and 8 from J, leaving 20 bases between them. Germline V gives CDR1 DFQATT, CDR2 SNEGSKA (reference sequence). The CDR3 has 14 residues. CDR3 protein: CSAKGRTSTDEQFF. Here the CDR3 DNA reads TGCAGTGCCAAGGGACGTACCTCAACGGATGAGCAGTTCTTC.

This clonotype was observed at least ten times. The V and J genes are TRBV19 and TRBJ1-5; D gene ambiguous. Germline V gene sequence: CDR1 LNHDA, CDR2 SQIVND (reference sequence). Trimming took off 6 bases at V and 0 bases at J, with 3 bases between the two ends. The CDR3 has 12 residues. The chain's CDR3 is CASRDSNQPQHF. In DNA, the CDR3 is TGTGCCAGTAGGGATAGCAATCAGCCCCAGCATTTT.

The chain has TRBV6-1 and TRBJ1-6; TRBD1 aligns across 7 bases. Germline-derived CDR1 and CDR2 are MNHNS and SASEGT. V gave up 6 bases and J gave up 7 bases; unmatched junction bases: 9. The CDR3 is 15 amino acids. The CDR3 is CASRIEDRVNSPLHF. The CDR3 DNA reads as TGTGCCAGCAGAATTGAAGACAGGGTAAATTCACCCCTCCACTTT.

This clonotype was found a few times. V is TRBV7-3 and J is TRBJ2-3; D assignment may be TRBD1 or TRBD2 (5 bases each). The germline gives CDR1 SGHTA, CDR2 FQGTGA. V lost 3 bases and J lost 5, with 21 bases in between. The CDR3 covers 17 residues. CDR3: CASSFLPLRDPQDTQYF. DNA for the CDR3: TGTGCCAGCAGCTTCCTACCATTACGGGACCCACAAGATACGCAGTATTTT.

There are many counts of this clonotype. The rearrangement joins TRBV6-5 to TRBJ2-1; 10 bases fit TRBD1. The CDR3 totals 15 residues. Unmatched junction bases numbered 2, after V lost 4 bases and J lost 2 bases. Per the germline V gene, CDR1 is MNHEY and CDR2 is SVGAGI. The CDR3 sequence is CASSFDRGPYNEQFF. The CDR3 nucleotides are TGTGCCAGCAGTTTCGACAGGGGGCCCTACAATGAGCAGTTCTTC.

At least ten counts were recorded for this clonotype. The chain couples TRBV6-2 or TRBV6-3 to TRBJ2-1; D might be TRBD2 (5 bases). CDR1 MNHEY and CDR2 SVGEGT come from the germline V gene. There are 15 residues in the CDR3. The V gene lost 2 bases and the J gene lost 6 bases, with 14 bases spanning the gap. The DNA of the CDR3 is TGTGCCAGCAGTTACGCTGGACTTCACGTCAATGAGCAGTTCTTC. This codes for CASSYAGLHVNEQFF.

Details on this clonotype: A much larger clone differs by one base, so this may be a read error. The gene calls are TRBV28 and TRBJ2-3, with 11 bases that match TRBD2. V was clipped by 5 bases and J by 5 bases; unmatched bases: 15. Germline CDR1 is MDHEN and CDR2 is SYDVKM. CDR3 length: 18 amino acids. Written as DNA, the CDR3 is TGTGCCAGCAGTCCCCCATCCCCCGGGACTAGCGGCCGAGATACGCAGTATTTT. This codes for CASSPPSPGTSGRDTQYF.

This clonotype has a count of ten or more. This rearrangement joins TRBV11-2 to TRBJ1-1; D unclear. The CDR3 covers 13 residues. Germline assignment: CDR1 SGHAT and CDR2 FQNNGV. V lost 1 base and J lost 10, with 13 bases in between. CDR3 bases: TGTGCCAGCAGCTTAGGTTTAGAGGGAAGAGCTTTCTTT. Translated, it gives CASSLGLEGRAFF.

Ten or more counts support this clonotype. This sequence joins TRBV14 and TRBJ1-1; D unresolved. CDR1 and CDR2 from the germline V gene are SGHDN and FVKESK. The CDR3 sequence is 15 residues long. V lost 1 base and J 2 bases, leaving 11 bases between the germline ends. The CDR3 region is CASSQVVTPNTEAFF. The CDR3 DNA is TGTGCCAGCAGCCAAGTCGTGACACCCAACACTGAAGCTTTCTTT.

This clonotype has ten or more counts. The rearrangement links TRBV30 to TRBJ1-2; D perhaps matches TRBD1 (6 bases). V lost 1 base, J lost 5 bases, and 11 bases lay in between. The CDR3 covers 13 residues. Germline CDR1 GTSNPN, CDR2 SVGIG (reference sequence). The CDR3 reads CAWSDRVGYGYTF. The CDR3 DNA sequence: TGTGCCTGGAGTGACAGGGTGGGGTATGGCTACACCTTC.

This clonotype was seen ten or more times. CDR3: CASILTQLDYYNEQFF. Written as DNA, the CDR3 is TGTGCCAGCATTCTCACCCAACTCGACTACTACAATGAGCAGTTCTTC. The chain carries TRBV2 and TRBJ2-1; a weak D match, TRBD2 (5 bases). Germline values: CDR1 SNHLY, CDR2 FYNNEI. The CDR3 runs to 16 residues. With 7 bases removed from V and 3 bases from J, the gap between germline ends came to 19 bases.

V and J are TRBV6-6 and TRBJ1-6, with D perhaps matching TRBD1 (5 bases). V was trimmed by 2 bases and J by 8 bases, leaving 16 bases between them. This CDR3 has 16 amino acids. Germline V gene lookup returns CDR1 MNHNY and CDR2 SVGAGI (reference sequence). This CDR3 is CASSYGPGLGDSPLHF. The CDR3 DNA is TGTGCCAGCAGTTACGGACCGGGACTGGGGGATTCACCCCTCCACTTT.

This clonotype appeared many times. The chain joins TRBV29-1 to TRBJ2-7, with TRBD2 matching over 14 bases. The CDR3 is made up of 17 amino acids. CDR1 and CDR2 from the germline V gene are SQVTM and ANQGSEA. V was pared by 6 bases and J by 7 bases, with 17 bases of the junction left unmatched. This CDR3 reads CSVAGTSGSGAVGEQYF. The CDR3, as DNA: TGCAGCGTCGCCGGGACTAGCGGGAGTGGGGCGGTCGGGGAGCAGTACTTC.

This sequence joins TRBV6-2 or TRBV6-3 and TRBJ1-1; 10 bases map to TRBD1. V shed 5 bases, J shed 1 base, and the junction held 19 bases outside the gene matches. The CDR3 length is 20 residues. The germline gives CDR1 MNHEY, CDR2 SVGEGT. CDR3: CASSLPPFQTGGGWNTEAFF. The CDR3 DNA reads TGTGCCAGCAGTCTCCCTCCCTTCCAGACAGGGGGCGGTTGGAACACTGAAGCTTTCTTT.